This T cell receptor (beta chain) appears in the sequencing data of a study of control samples from healthy donors and cancer patients. V was clipped by 4 bases and J by 2 bases; unmatched bases: 11. CDR1 is MNHNS, CDR2 SASEGT, per germline. The CDR3 is 18 amino acids. TCRdb keeps only in-frame clones here, not all; method: immunoSEQ multiplex PCR. The repertoire holds 200,000 or so clones, with around 90% as singletons. The TCR originated in a man aged 25 to 40 in good health. The chain employs TRBV6-1 and TRBJ2-1; 10 nucleotides match TRBD2. Specimen: blood. The CDR3 loop is CASSGVAGGLRTYNEQFF. DNA of the CDR3: TGTGCCAGCAGTGGTGTAGCGGGGGGCCTTCGGACCTACAATGAGCAGTTCTTC.